This TCR beta chain was captured in a study of identical twins (dated by TCRdb to 2015 to 2016). Looking at the study overall: The study deep-sequenced TCR alpha and beta repertoires from monozygotic twins, unrelated adults of various ages and cord blood to test whether fetal clonotypes persist. To rule out contamination, replicate twin experiments were performed at different times with different library preparation protocols.

Broad study findings and their caveats: Invariant T cells such as MAIT and iNKT could partly confound zero-insertion analyses, although diverse VJ usage argued against such confounding for most clonotypes. Abundant cord blood beta clonotypes had fewer insertions, young adult naive repertoires showed a similar but weaker trend, and memory repertoires showed no such trend. Recombination models systematically underestimated out-of-frame TCR alpha sharing in monozygotic twins but agreed with sharing between unrelated individuals. The excess sharing between twins in beta out-of-frame sequences was weaker because fewer shared sequences reduced the signal-to-noise ratio. Conclusions relied on cross-sectional statistical analysis, since the same donors could not be followed over many years. Compared with coincidental sharing between unrelated individuals, out-of-frame TCR alpha sequences shared between twins showed an excess of sequences with low generation probability.

A word on this clonotype: Its antigen is currently not known. Base qualities are missing; no much larger clone stands one base away.

To prepare the library, 5' RACE was applied. Instrument on record: Illumina HiSeq 2000. A universal primer binding site was introduced by template switching, and a unique molecular identifier was present in the final cDNA, enabling accurate counting of TCR cDNA molecules. Specific primers in the conserved constant-segment region were used to synthesize first-strand cDNA for the TCR alpha and beta chains. To control for contamination, every cDNA library carried two barcodes: a SMART-Mk sample barcode plus Illumina barcodes. TruSeq adapter sequences and Illumina sample barcodes were added in two successive PCR steps. TCR alpha and beta cDNA libraries were sequenced on the Illumina HiSeq platform with custom primers. The authors' analysis ran thus. Raw reads were processed with MiGEC to extract unique molecular identifiers, and MiXCR was used to determine CDR3 positions. Recombination models were inferred per individual with the repgenHMM and IGoR tools using an EM algorithm. The tcR package in R was used for shared clonotype analysis, with sharing normalized by the product of cloneset sizes. Out-of-frame nonproductive sequences were analyzed to study raw recombination free of thymic and clonal selection effects. TCRdb cleaned the public reads at Q25 with fastp, built clones with MiXCR and kept in-frame beta chains. Rows merge per CDR3 protein into single entries with the most common DNA and genes. None of the V and J calls come from the authors' own analysis; TCRdb made them. The sample table records a few hundred thousand distinct CDR3 sequences; roughly 15% of these occur just once. The top ten hold 0.44% of the sample.

Every donor was a healthy Caucasian. Three pairs of female monozygotic twins, all aged 18 to 29 years, made up the twin cohort. CD4+ and CD8+ T cell populations were isolated with positive isolation kits from Invitrogen. These data also featured in a second study, about yellow fever vaccine responses in identical twins. The second study's paper adds: According to the authors, in identical twins the way T cells responded to vaccination appeared partly convergent and partly personalized. The study precisely tracked vaccine-responding T cell clones in identical twins.

This receptor was taken from a woman between 18 and 29 years old in good health. The sequencing input was CD4+ T cells sorted from blood.

The nucleotides read TGCGCCAGCAGCTTTGGCCCAGGGACAGGCCGTGAGCAGTACGTC. Its coded protein is CASSFGPGTGREQYV. The sequence joins TRBV5-1 to TRBJ2-7, with 8 middle bases fitting TRBD1. The CDR3 numbers 15 residues from cysteine through valine. Only CDR3 DNA remains: 45 bases, in frame from the first base. The germline V gene sets CDR1 to SGHRS and CDR2 to YFSETQ. V is pruned by 2 bases and J by 7 bases, leaving 11 bases of the junction without a gene match.